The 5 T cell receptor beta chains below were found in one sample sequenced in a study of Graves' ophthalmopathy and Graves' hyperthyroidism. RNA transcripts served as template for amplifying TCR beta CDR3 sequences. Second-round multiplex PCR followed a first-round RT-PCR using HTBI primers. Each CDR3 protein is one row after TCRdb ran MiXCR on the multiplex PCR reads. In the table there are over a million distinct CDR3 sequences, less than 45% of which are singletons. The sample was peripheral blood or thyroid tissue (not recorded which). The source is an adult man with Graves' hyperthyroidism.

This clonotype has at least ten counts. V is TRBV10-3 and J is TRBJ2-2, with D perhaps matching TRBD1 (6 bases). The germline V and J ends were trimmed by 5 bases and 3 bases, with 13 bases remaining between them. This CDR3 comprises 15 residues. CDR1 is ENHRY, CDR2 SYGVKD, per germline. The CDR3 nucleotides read TGTGCCATCAGTCCTGGTCAGGGGCACACCGGGGAGCTGTTTTTT. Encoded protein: CAISPGQGHTGELFF.

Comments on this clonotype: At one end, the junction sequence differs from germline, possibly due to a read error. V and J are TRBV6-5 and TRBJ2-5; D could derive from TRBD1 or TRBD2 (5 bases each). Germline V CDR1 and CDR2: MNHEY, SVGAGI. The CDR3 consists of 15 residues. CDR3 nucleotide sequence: TGTGCCAGCAGAGATTGGGGCGAGGGGCAAGGGACCCAGTACTTC. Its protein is CASRDWGEGQGTQYF.

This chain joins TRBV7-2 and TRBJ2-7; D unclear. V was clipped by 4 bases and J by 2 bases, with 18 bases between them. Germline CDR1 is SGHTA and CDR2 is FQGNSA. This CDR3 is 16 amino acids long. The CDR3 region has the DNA TGTGCCAGCAGCTCCACCAGTTCGGGTACACCCTACGAGCAGTACTTC. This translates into CASSSTSSGTPYEQYF. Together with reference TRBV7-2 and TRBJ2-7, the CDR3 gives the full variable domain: GAGVSQSPSNKVTEKGKDVELRCDPISGHTALYWYRQSLGQGLEFLIYFQGNSAPDKSGLPSDRFSAERTGGSVSTLTIQRTQQEDSAVYLCASSSTSSGTPYEQYFGPGTRLTVT.

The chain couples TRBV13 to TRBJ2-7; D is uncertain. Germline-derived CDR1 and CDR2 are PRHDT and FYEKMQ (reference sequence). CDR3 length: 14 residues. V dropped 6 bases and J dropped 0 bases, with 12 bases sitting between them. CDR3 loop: CASSATRSSYEQYF. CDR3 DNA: TGTGCCAGCAGTGCTACACGGAGCTCCTACGAGCAGTACTTC.

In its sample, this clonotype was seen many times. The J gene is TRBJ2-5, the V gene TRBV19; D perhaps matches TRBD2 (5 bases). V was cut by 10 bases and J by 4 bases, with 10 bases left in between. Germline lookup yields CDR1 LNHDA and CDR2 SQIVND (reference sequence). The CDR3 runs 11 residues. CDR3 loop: CATRDGETQYF. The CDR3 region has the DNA TGTGCCACGAGGGATGGAGAGACCCAGTACTTC. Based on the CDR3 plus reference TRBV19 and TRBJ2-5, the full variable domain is DGGITQSPKYLFRKEGQNVTLSCEQNLNHDAMYWYRQDPGQGLRLIYYSQIVNDFQKGDIAEGYSVSREKKESFPLTVTSAQKNPTAFYLCATRDGETQYFGPGTRLLVL.